Shown below are 27 T cell receptor beta chains from a single sample sequenced in a study of cytomegalovirus exposure and HLA in healthy donors. PCR employed 60 Vbeta and 13 Jbeta primers. Clones were sequenced by immunoSEQ multiplex PCR, and TCRdb holds only the in-frame ones, with some missing. The data show 100,000 to 150,000 clones, about 75% seen once. The material sequenced was PBMCs. The receptors shown here come from a woman between 35 and 50 years old in good health and CMV-seronegative.

This chain uses TRBV20-1 with TRBJ1-2, with 8 positions matching TRBD1. Germline CDR1 and CDR2: DFQATT and SNEGSKA (reference sequence). Germline trimming cut 5 bases from V and 8 bases from J; bases unmatched to any gene: 4. The CDR3 runs to 11 residues. The CDR3 coding sequence is TGCAGTGCTCCCCGGGACAGGGGCTACACCTTC. Translation: CSAPRDRGYTF.

This clone was observed a few times. The chain recombines TRBV6-1 with TRBJ1-1; TRBD1 matches at 7 bases. The CDR3 sequence is 15 residues long. Looked up from germline, CDR1 is MNHNS and CDR2 is SASEGT. Trimming cost V 9 bases and J 2 bases; bases outside gene matches: 12. The CDR3 loop is CASRTGSTLNTEAFF. The CDR3 DNA sequence: TGTGCCAGTAGGACAGGTAGCACCCTCAACACTGAAGCTTTCTTT.

The chain uses TRBV5-6 and TRBJ1-3; D is perhaps TRBD1 (6 bases). The V gene lost 3 bases and the J gene lost 1 base, with 14 bases spanning the gap. The germline gives CDR1 SGHDT, CDR2 YYEEEE. CDR3 length: 16 residues. CDR3 sequence: CASSYPGGQSGNTIYF. The CDR3 DNA sequence: TGTGCCAGCAGCTATCCTGGGGGCCAATCTGGAAACACCATATATTTT.

This clone was found a few times. V gene TRBV6-6 combines with J gene TRBJ1-5, with D possibly being TRBD1 (6 bases). Trimming took 7 bases from V and 5 from J, leaving 15 bases between them. CDR3 length: 14 residues. Germline V CDR1 and CDR2: MNHNY, SVGAGI (reference sequence). The CDR3 region is CASTDSGEHQPQHF. CDR3 coding DNA: TGTGCCAGCACCGACTCAGGGGAACATCAGCCCCAGCATTTT.

The chain has TRBV6-5 and TRBJ1-2; 7 nucleotides align to TRBD1. Germline CDR1 and CDR2: MNHEY and SVGAGI. The CDR3 sequence is 15 residues long. J lost 6 bases, V lost 4 bases, and 11 bases had no gene match. Here the CDR3 DNA reads TGTGCCAGCAGTTTACAGGGGTGGGAAGACAATGGCTACACCTTC. Protein product: CASSLQGWEDNGYTF.

The gene calls are TRBV27 and TRBJ2-5, with 8 bases aligning to TRBD1. The CDR3 length is 16 residues. The germline CDR1 and CDR2 sequences are MNHEY and SMNVEV (reference sequence). The J segment lost 5 bases and the V segment lost 3 bases, leaving 11 bases of the junction unmatched. The DNA of the CDR3 is TGTGCCAGCAGTTTTTTTGGGGCAGGGGGCCAGGAGACCCAGTACTTC. Its translation is CASSFFGAGGQETQYF.

The chain combines TRBV29-1 with TRBJ1-2; 8 nucleotides align to TRBD1. CDR1 is SQVTM and CDR2 is ANQGSEA in the germline V gene. The junction had 7 bases not matched to a gene; V was cut back by 4 bases and J by 6 bases. This CDR3 spans 13 amino acids. CDR3 protein: CSVAGQALDGYTF. The CDR3 DNA follows: TGCAGCGTTGCGGGACAGGCATTGGATGGCTACACCTTC.

The J gene is TRBJ1-4, the V gene TRBV15, with D unclear. This CDR3 is 16 amino acids long. CDR1 and CDR2 from the germline V gene are LNHNV and YYDKDF (reference sequence). Trimming took off 2 bases at V and 2 bases at J, with 12 bases between the two ends. CDR3 DNA sequence: TGTGCCACCAGCAGAAGCGTGATTGGCACTAATGAAAAACTGTTTTTT. Its translation: CATSRSVIGTNEKLFF.

CDR3 DNA: TGTGCCAGCAGTTACTCGAGGACAGCTAACACTGAAGCTTTCTTT. This translates into CASSYSRTANTEAFF. The V gene is TRBV6-5, the J gene TRBJ1-1; D is possibly TRBD1 (6 bases). CDR1 and CDR2 from the germline V gene are MNHEY and SVGAGI. V was pared by 0 bases and J by 2 bases, with 10 bases between. The CDR3 covers 15 residues.

V gene TRBV27 combines with J gene TRBJ2-1; D possibly corresponds to TRBD2 (5 bases). The CDR3 runs 16 residues. V gave up 4 bases and J gave up 0 bases, with 13 bases separating them. Germline loops: CDR1 MNHEY, CDR2 SMNVEV (reference sequence). In DNA form, the CDR3 reads TGTGCCAGCAGTTCCATGAAGCGGAGCTCCTACAATGAGCAGTTCTTC. Translated, it gives CASSSMKRSSYNEQFF.

The V and J genes are TRBV5-4 and TRBJ2-3, with TRBD2 matching over 10 bases. The CDR3 loop spans 14 amino acids. V dropped 2 bases and J dropped 4; count of bases not matched to a gene: 1. CDR1 is SGHNT, CDR2 YYREEE, per germline (reference sequence). CDR3 in DNA: TGTGCCAGCAGCTTAGGGACTAGCGCAGATACGCAGTATTTT. It encodes CASSLGTSADTQYF. The full variable domain, completed using reference TRBV5-4 and TRBJ2-3, is ETGVTQSPTHLIKTRGQQVTLRCSSQSGHNTVSWYQQALGQGPQFIFQYYREEENGRGNFPPRFSGLQFPNYSSELNVNALELDDSALYLCASSLGTSADTQYFGPGTRLTVL.

This clone was counted a single time. The chain combines TRBV25-1 with TRBJ1-1, with D uncertain. CDR3 length: 12 residues. Germline values: CDR1 MGHDK, CDR2 SYGVNS. The V gene lost 4 bases and the J gene lost 10 bases, with 13 bases spanning the gap. DNA for the CDR3: TGTGCCAGCAGTGTTAGCTCCCTGGCAGCTTTCTTT. Protein product: CASSVSSLAAFF.

The chain joins TRBV5-4 to TRBJ2-2; TRBD2 might be the D (5 bases). Germline V gene data show CDR1 as SGHNT and CDR2 as YYREEE (reference sequence). V was clipped by 0 bases and J by 5 bases, with 14 bases between them. CDR3 length: 16 amino acids. The CDR3 protein is CASSLAGLSGTGELFF. In nucleotides, the CDR3 is TGTGCCAGCAGCTTGGCGGGGTTGAGTGGGACCGGGGAGCTGTTTTTT.

V gene TRBV5-6 combines with J gene TRBJ2-3, with TRBD1 matching 10 bases. Germline CDR1 reads SGHDT; CDR2 reads YYEEEE. The CDR3 is 16 residues long. J was trimmed by 2 bases and V by 3 bases; bases with no gene match: 6. This CDR3 is CASSWRTGGTTDTQYF. CDR3 nucleotide sequence: TGTGCCAGCAGCTGGAGGACAGGGGGTACCACAGATACGCAGTATTTT.

The V gene is TRBV9, the J gene TRBJ1-2, with D unclear. This CDR3 is built from 13 residues. V lost 0 bases, J lost 8 bases, and 11 bases lay in between. From germline, CDR1 is SGDLS and CDR2 YYNGEE. The CDR3, as DNA: TGTGCCAGCAGCGTAGAACCGGGTTGGGGCTACACCTTC. This sequence encodes CASSVEPGWGYTF.

This clone showed up just once. The CDR3 DNA reads TGCGCCAGCAGCCAAGATTGGGCCAATGAGCAGTTCTTC. Encoded protein: CASSQDWANEQFF. This sequence joins TRBV4-3 and TRBJ2-1; D gene uncertain. V lost 0 bases, J lost 6 bases, and 6 bases lay in between. Germline V lookup: CDR1 LGHNA, CDR2 YSLEER. This CDR3 spans 13 amino acids.

The gene calls are TRBV7-9 and TRBJ2-2; weak D call: TRBD1 (5 bases). Trimming removed 2 bases at V and 2 bases at J, with 9 bases between. Germline loops: CDR1 SEHNR, CDR2 FQNEAQ (reference sequence). The CDR3 is made up of 15 amino acids. The CDR3 reads CASSLRDRNTGELFF. For the CDR3, the DNA is TGTGCCAGCAGCTTACGCGACAGAAACACCGGGGAGCTGTTTTTT.

The CDR3 is CSVRSSGGTDTQYF. CDR3 coding DNA: TGCAGCGTTCGGTCTAGCGGGGGTACAGATACGCAGTATTTT. This chain links TRBV29-1 with TRBJ2-3, with 10 bases identical to TRBD2. With 5 bases clipped from V and 3 bases from J, the junction kept 5 bases outside the gene matches. Germline V CDR1 and CDR2: SQVTM, ANQGSEA. The CDR3 has 14 amino acids.

This rearrangement joins TRBV19 to TRBJ2-3; TRBD1 matches at 10 bases. Germline V CDR1 and CDR2: LNHDA, SQIVND (reference sequence). This CDR3 is 18 amino acids long. Germline trimming cut 6 bases from V and 5 bases from J; bases unmatched to any gene: 17. CDR3 sequence reads: CASSRPRGETGGGDTQYF. The CDR3 DNA follows: TGTGCCAGTAGCCGACCAAGGGGGGAGACAGGGGGCGGAGATACGCAGTATTTT.

The chain joins TRBV12-5 to TRBJ1-1; no clear D gene. V was clipped by 1 base and J by 0 bases, with 18 bases between them. The germline V gene encodes CDR1 LGHNT and CDR2 FRNRAP. The CDR3 length is 18 residues. The CDR3 DNA is TGTGCTAGTGGTTTGGGGCGGGCGGATGGGCAAATGAACACTGAAGCTTTCTTT. It specifies CASGLGRADGQMNTEAFF.

Only a few counts were recorded for this clone. J is TRBJ2-2 and V is TRBV5-6; D may be TRBD2 (6 bases). There are 16 residues in the CDR3. Trimming stripped 1 base from V and 7 bases from J, with 17 bases between. Germline CDR1 and CDR2: SGHDT and YYEEEE. DNA of the CDR3: TGTGCCAGCAGCTTGTGGGGACTTAGGACGGTCGGGGAGCTGTTTTTT. It specifies CASSLWGLRTVGELFF.

This chain joins TRBV28 and TRBJ1-5; 7 positions match TRBD1. The CDR3 runs to 13 residues. Per germline, CDR1 MDHEN and CDR2 SYDVKM. The V gene end was trimmed by 6 bases and the J gene end by 7 bases; junction bases not matched to a gene: 6. This chain's CDR3 is CASRTGVRQPQHF. The CDR3 DNA reads TGTGCCAGCAGAACAGGGGTTAGGCAGCCCCAGCATTTT.

V and J are TRBV7-9 and TRBJ2-2; 9 bases map to TRBD1. The CDR3 totals 16 residues. Looked up from germline, CDR1 is SEHNR and CDR2 is FQNEAQ (reference sequence). J was trimmed by 6 bases and V by 4 bases; bases with no gene match: 9. CDR3 protein: CASSWPGQGRSGELFF. The CDR3 DNA sequence: TGTGCCAGCAGCTGGCCGGGACAGGGTAGATCCGGGGAGCTGTTTTTT.

The gene calls are TRBV19 and TRBJ1-1; TRBD1 aligns across 10 bases. CDR1 is LNHDA, CDR2 SQIVND, per germline (reference sequence). The CDR3 totals 15 residues. V dropped 6 bases and J dropped 7; count of bases not matched to a gene: 11. CDR3: CASRPDRGYGGEAFF. CDR3 nucleotides: TGTGCCAGTAGACCGGACAGGGGGTATGGTGGTGAAGCTTTCTTT.

V gene TRBV18 combines with J gene TRBJ2-2, with 7 positions matching TRBD2. Germline-derived CDR1 and CDR2 are KGHSH and LQKENI. The J segment lost 6 bases and the V segment lost 4 bases, leaving 8 bases of the junction unmatched. The CDR3 contains 15 residues. DNA for the CDR3: TGTGCCAGCTCACAGGGCGGGGGAACCGCCGGGGAGCTGTTTTTT. It specifies CASSQGGGTAGELFF.

The chain couples TRBV10-3 to TRBJ1-2; D ambiguous. V was clipped by 0 bases and J by 4 bases, with 12 bases between them. Germline CDR1 reads ENHRY; CDR2 reads SYGVKD. This CDR3 is built from 15 residues. CDR3 DNA: TGTGCCATCAGTGAGTCGACCGACACCTTCTATGGCTACACCTTC. Translation: CAISESTDTFYGYTF.

This chain links TRBV6-5 with TRBJ2-3; D is unresolved. V was pared by 4 bases and J by 2 bases, with 13 bases between. The CDR3 covers 15 residues. CDR1 and CDR2 (germline): MNHEY, SVGAGI. Written as DNA, the CDR3 is TGTGCCAGCAGTTCTGACTCATTATTCACAGATACGCAGTATTTT. Translation: CASSSDSLFTDTQYF.